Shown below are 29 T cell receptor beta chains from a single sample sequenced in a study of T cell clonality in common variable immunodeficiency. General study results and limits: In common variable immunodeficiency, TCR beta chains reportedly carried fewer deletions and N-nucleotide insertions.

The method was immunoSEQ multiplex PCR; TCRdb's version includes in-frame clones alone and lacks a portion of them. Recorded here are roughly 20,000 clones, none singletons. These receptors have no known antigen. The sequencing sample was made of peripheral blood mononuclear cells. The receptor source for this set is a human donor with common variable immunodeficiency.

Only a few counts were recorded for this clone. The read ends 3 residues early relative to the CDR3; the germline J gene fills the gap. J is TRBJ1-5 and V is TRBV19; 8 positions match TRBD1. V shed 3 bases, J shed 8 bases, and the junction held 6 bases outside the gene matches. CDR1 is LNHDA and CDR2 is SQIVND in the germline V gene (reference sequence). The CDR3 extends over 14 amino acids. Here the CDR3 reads CASSIGTGGKPQHF. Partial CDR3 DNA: TGTGCCAGTAGTATCGGGACAGGCGGGAAGCCC.

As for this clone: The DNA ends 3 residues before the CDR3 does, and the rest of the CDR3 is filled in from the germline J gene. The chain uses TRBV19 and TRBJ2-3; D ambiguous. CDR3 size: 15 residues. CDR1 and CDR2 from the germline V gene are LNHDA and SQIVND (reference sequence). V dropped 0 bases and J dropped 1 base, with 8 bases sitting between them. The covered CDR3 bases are TGTGCCAGTAGTATAGAAGGGTCGGGCACAGATACG. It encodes CASSIEGSGTDT. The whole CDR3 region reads CASSIEGSGTDTQYF.

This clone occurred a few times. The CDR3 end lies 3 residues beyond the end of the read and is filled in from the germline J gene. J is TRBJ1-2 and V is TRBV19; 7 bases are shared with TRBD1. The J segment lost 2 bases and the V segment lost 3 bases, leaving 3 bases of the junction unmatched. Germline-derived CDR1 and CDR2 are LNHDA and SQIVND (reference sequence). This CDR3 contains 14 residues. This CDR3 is CASSITGANYGYTF. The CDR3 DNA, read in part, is TGTGCCAGTAGTATTACAGGGGCCAACTATGGC.

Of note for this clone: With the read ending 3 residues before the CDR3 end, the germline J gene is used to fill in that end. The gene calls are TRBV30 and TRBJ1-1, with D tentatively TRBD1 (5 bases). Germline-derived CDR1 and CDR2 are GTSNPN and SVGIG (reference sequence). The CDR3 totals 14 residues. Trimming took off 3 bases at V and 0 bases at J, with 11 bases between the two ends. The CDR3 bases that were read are TGTGCCTGGAGACGACAGAGCTTGAACACTGAA. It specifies CAWRRQSLNTE. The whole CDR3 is CAWRRQSLNTEAFF.

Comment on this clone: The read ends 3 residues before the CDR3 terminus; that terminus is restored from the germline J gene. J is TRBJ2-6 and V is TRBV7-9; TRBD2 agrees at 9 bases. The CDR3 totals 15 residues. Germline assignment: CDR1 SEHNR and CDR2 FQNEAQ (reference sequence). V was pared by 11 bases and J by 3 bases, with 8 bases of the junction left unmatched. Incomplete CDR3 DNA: TGTGCCGGCGCGGGGGGGCGGTTTGGGGCCAACGTC. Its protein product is CAGAGGRFGANV. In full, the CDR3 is CAGAGGRFGANVLTF.

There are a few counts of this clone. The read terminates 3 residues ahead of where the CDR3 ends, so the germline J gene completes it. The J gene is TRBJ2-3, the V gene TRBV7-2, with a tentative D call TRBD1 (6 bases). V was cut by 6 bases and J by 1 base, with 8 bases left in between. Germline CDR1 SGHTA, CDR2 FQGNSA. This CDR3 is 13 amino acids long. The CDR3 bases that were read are TGTGCCAGCAGGAAGGGGGGCACAGATACG. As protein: CASRKGGTDT. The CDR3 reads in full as CASRKGGTDTQYF.

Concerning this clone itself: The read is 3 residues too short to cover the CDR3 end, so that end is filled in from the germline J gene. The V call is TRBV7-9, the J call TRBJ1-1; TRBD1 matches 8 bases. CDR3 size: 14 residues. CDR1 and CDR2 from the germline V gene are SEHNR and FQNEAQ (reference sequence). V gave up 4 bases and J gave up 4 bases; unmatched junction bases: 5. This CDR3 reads CASSYQDRGTEAFF. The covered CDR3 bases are TGTGCCAGCAGCTACCAAGACAGGGGCACTGAA.

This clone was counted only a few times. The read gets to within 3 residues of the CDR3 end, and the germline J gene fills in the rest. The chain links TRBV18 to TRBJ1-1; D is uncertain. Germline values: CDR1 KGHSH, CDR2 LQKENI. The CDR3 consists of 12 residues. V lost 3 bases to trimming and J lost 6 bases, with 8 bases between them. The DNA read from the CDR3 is TGTGCCAGCTCACCGATAACTCCTGAA. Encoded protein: CASSPITPE. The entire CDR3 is CASSPITPEAFF.

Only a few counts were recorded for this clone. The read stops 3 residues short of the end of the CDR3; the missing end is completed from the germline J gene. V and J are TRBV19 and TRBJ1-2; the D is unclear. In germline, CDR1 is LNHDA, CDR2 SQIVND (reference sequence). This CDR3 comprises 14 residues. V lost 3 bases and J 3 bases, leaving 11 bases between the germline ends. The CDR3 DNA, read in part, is TGTGCCAGTAGTATCCCTCCTCGGGACTATGGC. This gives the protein CASSIPPRDYG. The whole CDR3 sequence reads CASSIPPRDYGYTF.

CDR3 sequence: CASSLERATNEKLFF. CDR3 DNA, as far as it was read: TGTGCCAGCAGCTTGGAGCGTGCAACTAATGAAAAA. This chain connects TRBV7-9 to TRBJ1-4; the D is unclear. The read ends 3 residues early relative to the CDR3; the germline J gene fills the gap. The V end was cut by 3 bases, the J end by 0 bases, with 8 bases between. The CDR3 contains 15 residues. CDR1 and CDR2 from the germline V gene are SEHNR and FQNEAQ (reference sequence).

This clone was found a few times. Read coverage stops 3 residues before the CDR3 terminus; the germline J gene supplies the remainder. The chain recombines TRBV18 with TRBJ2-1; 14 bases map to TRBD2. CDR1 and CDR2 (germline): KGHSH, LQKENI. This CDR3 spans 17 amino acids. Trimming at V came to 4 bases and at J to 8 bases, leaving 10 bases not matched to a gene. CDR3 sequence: CASSRGLAGERGDEQFF. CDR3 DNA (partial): TGTGCCAGCTCACGGGGACTAGCGGGAGAAAGAGGCGATGAG.

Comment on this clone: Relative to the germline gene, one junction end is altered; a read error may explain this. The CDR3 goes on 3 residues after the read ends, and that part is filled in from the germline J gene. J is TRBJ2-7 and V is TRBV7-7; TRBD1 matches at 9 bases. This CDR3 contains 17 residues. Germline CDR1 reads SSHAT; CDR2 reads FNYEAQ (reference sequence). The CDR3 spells CASSLGTPGQGNNEQYF. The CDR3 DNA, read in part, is TGTGCTAGCAGCTTAGGAACCCCGGGACAGGGTAATAACGAG.

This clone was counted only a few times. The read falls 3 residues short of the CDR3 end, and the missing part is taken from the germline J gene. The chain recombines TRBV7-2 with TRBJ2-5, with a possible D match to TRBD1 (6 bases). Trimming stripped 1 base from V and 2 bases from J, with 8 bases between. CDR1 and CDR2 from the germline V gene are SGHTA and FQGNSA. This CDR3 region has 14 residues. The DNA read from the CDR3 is TGTGCCAGCAGCTTAGGGACAGCTCAAGAGACC. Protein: CASSLGTAQET. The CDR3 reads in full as CASSLGTAQETQYF.

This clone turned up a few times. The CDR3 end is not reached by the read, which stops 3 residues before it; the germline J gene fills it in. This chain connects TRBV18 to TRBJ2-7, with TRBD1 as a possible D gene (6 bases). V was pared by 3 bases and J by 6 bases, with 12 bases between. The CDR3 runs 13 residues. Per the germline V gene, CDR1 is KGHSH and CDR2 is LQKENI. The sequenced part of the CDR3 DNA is TGTGCCAGCTCACCTAAAAAGGGGGTCGAG. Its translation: CASSPKKGVE. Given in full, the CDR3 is CASSPKKGVEQYF.

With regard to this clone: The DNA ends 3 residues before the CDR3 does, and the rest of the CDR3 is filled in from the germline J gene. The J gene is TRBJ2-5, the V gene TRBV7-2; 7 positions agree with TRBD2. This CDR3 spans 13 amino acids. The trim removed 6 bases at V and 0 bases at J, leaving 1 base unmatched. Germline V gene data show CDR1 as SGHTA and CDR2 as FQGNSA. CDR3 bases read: TGTGCCAGCAGGCGGGGGAACCAAGAGACC. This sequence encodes CASRRGNQET. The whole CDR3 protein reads CASRRGNQETQYF.

Partial CDR3 DNA: TGTGCCAGCAGCCCCTTTTTCACAGATACG. Protein product: CASSPFFTDT. The whole CDR3 sequence is CASSPFFTDTQYF. The chain recombines TRBV5-6 with TRBJ2-3; D call uncertain. The read finishes 3 residues shy of the CDR3 end, and the germline J gene is used to complete it. This CDR3 is 13 amino acids long. Germline CDR1 SGHDT, CDR2 YYEEEE. V was clipped by 4 bases and J by 2 bases, with 8 bases between them.

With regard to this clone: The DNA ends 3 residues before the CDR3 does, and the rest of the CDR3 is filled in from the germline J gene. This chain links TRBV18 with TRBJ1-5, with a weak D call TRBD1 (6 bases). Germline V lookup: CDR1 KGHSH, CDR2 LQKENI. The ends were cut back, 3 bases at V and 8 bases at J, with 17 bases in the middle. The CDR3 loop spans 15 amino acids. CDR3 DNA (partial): TGTGCCAGCTCACCGTCTCTGGACAGCGTTGAGCCC. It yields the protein CASSPSLDSVEP. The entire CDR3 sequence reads CASSPSLDSVEPQHF.

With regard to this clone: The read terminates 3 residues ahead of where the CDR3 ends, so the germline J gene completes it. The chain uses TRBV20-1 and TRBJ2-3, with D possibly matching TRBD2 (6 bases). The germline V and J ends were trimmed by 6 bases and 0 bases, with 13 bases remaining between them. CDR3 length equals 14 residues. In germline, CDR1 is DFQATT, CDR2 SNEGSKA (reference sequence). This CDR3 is CSAGGAGSTDTQYF. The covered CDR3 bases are TGCAGTGCCGGAGGGGCAGGGAGCACAGATACG.

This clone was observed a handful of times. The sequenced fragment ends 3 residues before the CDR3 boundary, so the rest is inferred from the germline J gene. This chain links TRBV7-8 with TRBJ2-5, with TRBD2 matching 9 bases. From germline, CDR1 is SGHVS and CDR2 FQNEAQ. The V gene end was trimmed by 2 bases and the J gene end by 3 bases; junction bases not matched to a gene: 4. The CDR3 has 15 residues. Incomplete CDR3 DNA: TGTGCCAGCAGCTTAATTGGCGGGAGGGAAGAGACC. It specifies CASSLIGGREET. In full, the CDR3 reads CASSLIGGREETQYF.

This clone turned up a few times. The CDR3 DNA, read in part, is TGCAGTGCTAGAGCGGGGGGGGAGACC. Amino acids: CSARAGGET. The whole CDR3 region reads CSARAGGETQYF. The rearrangement joins TRBV20-1 to TRBJ2-5; 8 bases fit TRBD2. The read finishes 3 residues shy of the CDR3 end, and the germline J gene is used to complete it. The length of the CDR3 is 12 residues. V shed 1 base, J shed 5 bases, and the junction held 0 bases outside the gene matches. The germline V gene has CDR1 DFQATT and CDR2 SNEGSKA (reference sequence).

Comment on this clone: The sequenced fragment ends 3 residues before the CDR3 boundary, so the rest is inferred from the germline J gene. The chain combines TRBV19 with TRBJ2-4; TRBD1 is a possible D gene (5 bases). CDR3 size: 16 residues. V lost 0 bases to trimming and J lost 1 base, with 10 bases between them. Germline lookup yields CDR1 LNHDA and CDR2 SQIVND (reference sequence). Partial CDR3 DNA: TGTGCCAGTAGTATAGAGGCAGGGATTGCCAAAAACATT. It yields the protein CASSIEAGIAKNI. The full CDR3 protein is CASSIEAGIAKNIQYF.

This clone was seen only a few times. The CDR3 bases that were read are TGTGCCAGCTCACCCTCGTTGGGACAGCAAGAGACC. The encoded protein is CASSPSLGQQET. The whole CDR3 sequence reads CASSPSLGQQETQYF. The V call is TRBV18, the J call TRBJ2-5; 7 bases line up with TRBD1. The missing CDR3 end, 3 residues past where the read stops, is filled in from the germline J gene. J was trimmed by 2 bases and V by 3 bases; bases with no gene match: 6. Germline V CDR1 and CDR2: KGHSH, LQKENI. This CDR3 spans 15 amino acids. The full variable domain, rest sourced from reference TRBV18 and TRBJ2-5, is NAGVMQNPRHLVRRRGQEARLRCSPMKGHSHVYWYRQLPEEGLKFMVYLQKENIIDESGMPKERFSAEFPKEGPSILRIQQVVRGDSAAYFCASSPSLGQQETQYFGPGTRLLVL.

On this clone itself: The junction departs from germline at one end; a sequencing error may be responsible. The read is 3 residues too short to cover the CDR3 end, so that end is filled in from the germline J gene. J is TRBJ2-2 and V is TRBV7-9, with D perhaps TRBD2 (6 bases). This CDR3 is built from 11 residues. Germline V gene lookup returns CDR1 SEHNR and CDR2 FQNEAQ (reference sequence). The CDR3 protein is CSSSGAGELFF. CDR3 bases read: TGTTCCAGCAGCGGAGCGGGTGAG. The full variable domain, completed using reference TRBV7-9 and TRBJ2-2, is DTGVSQNPRHKITKRGQNVTFRCDPISEHNRLYWYRQTLGQGPEFLTYFQNEAQLEKSRLLSDRFSAERPKGSFSTLEIQRTEQGDSAMYLCSSSGAGELFFGEGSRLTVL.

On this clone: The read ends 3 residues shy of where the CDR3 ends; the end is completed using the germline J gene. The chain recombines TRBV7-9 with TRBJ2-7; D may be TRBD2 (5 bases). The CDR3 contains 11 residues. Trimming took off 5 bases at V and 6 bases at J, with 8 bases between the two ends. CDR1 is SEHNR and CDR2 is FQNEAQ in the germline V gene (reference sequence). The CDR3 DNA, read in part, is TGTGCCAGCAGCCCCCGGGGCGAG. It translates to CASSPRGE. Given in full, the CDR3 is CASSPRGEQYF.

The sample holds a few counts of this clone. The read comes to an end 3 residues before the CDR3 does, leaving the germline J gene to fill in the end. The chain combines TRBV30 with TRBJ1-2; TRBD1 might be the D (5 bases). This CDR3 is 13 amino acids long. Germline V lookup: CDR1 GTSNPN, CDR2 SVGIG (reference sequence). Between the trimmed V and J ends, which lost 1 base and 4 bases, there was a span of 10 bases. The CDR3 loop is CAWSETEIYGYTF. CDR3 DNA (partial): TGTGCCTGGAGTGAGACAGAAATCTATGGC.

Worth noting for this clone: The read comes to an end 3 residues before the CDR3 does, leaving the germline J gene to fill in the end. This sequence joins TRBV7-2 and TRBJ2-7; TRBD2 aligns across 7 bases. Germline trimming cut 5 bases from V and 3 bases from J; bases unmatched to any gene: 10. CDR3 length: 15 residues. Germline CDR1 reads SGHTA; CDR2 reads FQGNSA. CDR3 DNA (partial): TGTGCCAGCAGCCGCGAGGCGGGAGTTTTCTACGAG. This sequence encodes CASSREAGVFYE. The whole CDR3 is CASSREAGVFYEQYF.

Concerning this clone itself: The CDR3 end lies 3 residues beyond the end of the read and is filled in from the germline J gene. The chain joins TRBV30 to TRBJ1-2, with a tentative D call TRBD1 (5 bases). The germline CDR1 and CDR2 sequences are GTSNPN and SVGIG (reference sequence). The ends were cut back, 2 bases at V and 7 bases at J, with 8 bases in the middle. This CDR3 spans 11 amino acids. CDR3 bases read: TGTGCCTGGAGTACCCAGGGTGGC. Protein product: CAWSTQGG. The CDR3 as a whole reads CAWSTQGGYTF.

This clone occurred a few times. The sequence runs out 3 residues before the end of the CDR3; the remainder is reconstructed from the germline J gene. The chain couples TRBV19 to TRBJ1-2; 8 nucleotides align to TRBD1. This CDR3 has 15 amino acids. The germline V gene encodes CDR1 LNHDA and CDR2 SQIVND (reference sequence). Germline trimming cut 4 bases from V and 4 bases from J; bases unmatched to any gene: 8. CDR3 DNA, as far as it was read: TGTGCCAGTAGTACCCTGGGACAGGTAACCTATGGC. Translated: CASSTLGQVTYG. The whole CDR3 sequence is CASSTLGQVTYGYTF.

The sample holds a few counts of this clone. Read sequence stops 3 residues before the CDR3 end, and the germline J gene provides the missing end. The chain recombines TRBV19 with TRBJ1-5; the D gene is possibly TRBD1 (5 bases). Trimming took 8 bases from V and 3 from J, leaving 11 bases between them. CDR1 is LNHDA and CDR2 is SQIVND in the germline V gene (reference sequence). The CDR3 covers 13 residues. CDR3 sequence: CASYQGFNQPQHF. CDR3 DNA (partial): TGTGCCAGTTATCAGGGCTTCAATCAGCCC.